Below, one T cell receptor beta chain is given with its context. The data derive from a study of CD8 T cells in Susac syndrome. A quantity of 0.5 to 1 ug RNA underwent reverse transcription using random hexamers. Amplification of TCR beta CDR3 across 54 Vbeta and 13 Jbeta was performed with immunoSEQ multiplex PCR. TCRdb recomputed calls from the immunoSEQ multiplex PCR reads with MiXCR, one row per CDR3 protein. This sample carries some 160,000 distinct CDR3 sequences, approximately 95% of them seen once, and the ten largest clones take around 0.15%. CDR1 and CDR2 from the germline V gene are SGHVS and FQNEAQ. The CDR3 is made up of 15 amino acids. Trimming left V 2 bases short and J 5 bases short, with 13 bases between.

V is TRBV7-8 and J is TRBJ2-1, with D perhaps being TRBD1 or TRBD2 (6 bases each). Sample: CD8+ T cells from PBMCs. The sequence was obtained from a human donor with multiple sclerosis. In DNA form, the CDR3 reads TGTGCCAGCAGCTTACTACCGGGGGCCAACAATGAGCAGTTCTTC. Residues: CASSLLPGANNEQFF.